The 6 T cell receptor beta chains below were found in one sample sequenced in a study of technical replicates of blood from a handful of donors. Assay used: immunoSEQ multiplex PCR; TCRdb lists only in-frame clones, some missing. The table records tens of thousands of clones, around 94% of them present only once. What was sequenced was T cells isolated from PBMCs. The receptors come from a human donor in good health.

J is TRBJ2-1 and V is TRBV4-1, with TRBD2 matching 8 bases. V was clipped by 4 bases and J by 8 bases; unmatched bases: 7. Looked up from germline, CDR1 is MGHRA and CDR2 is YSYEKL. The CDR3 covers 14 residues. The CDR3 protein is CASSPAGDGDEQFF. For the CDR3, the DNA is TGCGCCAGCAGCCCAGCGGGGGATGGCGATGAGCAGTTCTTC.

The V gene is TRBV6-6, the J gene TRBJ2-2, with 7 bases aligning to TRBD2. V lost 4 bases and J lost 4; bases outside the gene matches: 6. The CDR3 has 15 amino acids. Per germline, CDR1 MNHNY and CDR2 SVGAGI (reference sequence). The CDR3 protein is CASSSGGSATGELFF. The CDR3 DNA follows: TGTGCCAGCAGTTCCGGGGGGTCAGCCACCGGGGAGCTGTTTTTT.

CDR3: CASREGQGYEQYF. CDR3 coding DNA: TGTGCCAGCAGGGAGGGACAGGGCTACGAGCAGTACTTC. The V gene is TRBV2, the J gene TRBJ2-7; 9 nucleotides line up with TRBD1. Germline CDR1 SNHLY, CDR2 FYNNEI. CDR3 length equals 13 residues. After removal of 6 bases from V and 3 bases from J, the junction contained 3 bases not matched to a gene. The full variable domain, rest sourced from reference TRBV2 and TRBJ2-7, is EPEVTQTPSHQVTQMGQEVILRCVPISNHLYFYWYRQILGQKVEFLVSFYNNEISEKSEIFDDQFSVERPDGSNFTLKIRSTKLEDSAMYFCASREGQGYEQYFGPGTRLTVT.

The V gene is TRBV19, the J gene TRBJ1-1; 11 nucleotides agree with TRBD1. Germline V gives CDR1 LNHDA, CDR2 SQIVND (reference sequence). Trimming cost V 5 bases and J 6 bases; bases outside gene matches: 5. The CDR3 loop spans 14 amino acids. CDR3: CASSVRTGGPEAFF. The CDR3 DNA follows: TGTGCCAGTAGTGTACGGACAGGGGGCCCTGAAGCTTTCTTT.

The chain joins TRBV29-1 to TRBJ1-5, with a weak D call TRBD1 (6 bases). This CDR3 has 14 amino acids. V gave up 5 bases and J gave up 4 bases, with 15 bases separating them. Germline loops: CDR1 SQVTM, CDR2 ANQGSEA. CDR3 sequence: CSVRAQGPNQPQHF. The CDR3, as DNA: TGCAGCGTTCGGGCACAGGGACCTAATCAGCCCCAGCATTTT.

V and J are TRBV5-1 and TRBJ2-2; TRBD1 matches at 9 bases. J gave up 4 bases and V 0 bases, and 4 bases lay outside the gene matches. Germline CDR1 is SGHRS and CDR2 is YFSETQ. This CDR3 spans 16 amino acids. The CDR3 spells CASSLDRGPATGELFF. In nucleotides, the CDR3 is TGCGCCAGCAGCTTGGACAGGGGGCCAGCCACCGGGGAGCTGTTTTTT. The complete variable domain, with remaining parts taken from reference TRBV5-1 and TRBJ2-2, reads KAGVTQTPRYLIKTRGQQVTLSCSPISGHRSVSWYQQTPGQGLQFLFEYFSETQRNKGNFPGRFSGRQFSNSRSEMNVSTLELGDSALYLCASSLDRGPATGELFFGEGSRLTVL.